The next 14 T cell receptor beta chains were all read from a single sample in a study of blood T cell repertoires in COVID-19. Profiling relied on immunoSEQ multiplex PCR, and the TCRdb table lists in-frame clones only, not all of them. The table includes about 70,000 clones, more than 75% detected once. The specimen was peripheral blood. The receptors come from a human donor in a cohort sampled during active COVID-19.

The chain has TRBV6-1 and TRBJ1-4, with D unresolved. The CDR3 consists of 20 residues. The ends were cut back, 1 base at V and 14 bases at J, with 35 bases in the middle. The germline V gene has CDR1 MNHNS and CDR2 SASEGT. CDR3: CASSEVLVGGLGANEKGLFF. CDR3 in DNA: TGTGCCAGCAGTGAAGTCCTAGTGGGAGGGCTGGGAGCTAATGAAAAAGGGCTGTTTTTT.

The chain has TRBV10-2 and TRBJ2-4; weak D call: TRBD2 (5 bases). Germline V lookup: CDR1 WSHSY, CDR2 SAAADI. The CDR3 is 15 residues long. V dropped 0 bases and J dropped 7 bases, with 13 bases sitting between them. The DNA of the CDR3 is TGCGCCAGCAGTGAGTCACTAGGGCCGGGTAACATTCAGTACTTC. It specifies CASSESLGPGNIQYF.

This clone has a single count. The chain combines TRBV7-9 with TRBJ2-1; 10 bases are a match to TRBD2. There are 14 residues in the CDR3. CDR1 is SEHNR, CDR2 FQNEAQ, per germline (reference sequence). Trimming took 5 bases from V and 8 from J; bases not matched to a gene: 6. The CDR3 DNA follows: TGTGCCAGCAGCACAAGCGGGGGGGCAGATGAGCAGTTCTTC. As protein: CASSTSGGADEQFF.

The chain carries TRBV19 and TRBJ1-2; 8 nucleotides agree with TRBD1. Trimming took 3 bases from V and 1 from J; bases not matched to a gene: 7. Per germline, CDR1 LNHDA and CDR2 SQIVND (reference sequence). This CDR3 is built from 16 residues. In DNA form, the CDR3 reads TGTGCCAGTAGTATTGGGCAGGGGGCTTATAACTATGGCTACACCTTC. It encodes CASSIGQGAYNYGYTF.

The genes are TRBV9 and TRBJ1-4, with a possible D match to TRBD1 (5 bases). The germline gives CDR1 SGDLS, CDR2 YYNGEE. Trimming removed 2 bases from V and 7 bases from J, with 12 bases in between. This CDR3 is 14 amino acids long. CDR3 in DNA: TGTGCCAGCAGCGTTTCGACAGTCAGTGAAAAACTGTTTTTT. As protein: CASSVSTVSEKLFF. Full variable domain (missing parts from reference TRBV9 and TRBJ1-4): DSGVTQTPKHLITATGQRVTLRCSPRSGDLSVYWYQQSLDQGLQFLIQYYNGEERAKGNILERFSAQQFPDLHSELNLSSLELGDSALYFCASSVSTVSEKLFFGSGTQLSVL.

This CDR3 is CASSPPGVSYGYTF. CDR3 nucleotide sequence: TGTGCCAGTAGTCCCCCGGGGGTTTCCTATGGCTACACCTTC. This rearrangement joins TRBV19 to TRBJ1-2, with D tentatively TRBD1 (5 bases). Looked up from germline, CDR1 is LNHDA and CDR2 is SQIVND (reference sequence). V lost 5 bases and J lost 4, with 14 bases in between. The CDR3 extends over 14 amino acids.

The chain recombines TRBV5-1 with TRBJ1-2; D is possibly TRBD1 (6 bases). CDR1 is SGHRS and CDR2 is YFSETQ in the germline V gene. The CDR3 loop spans 17 amino acids. Trimming took 2 bases from V and 4 from J, leaving 21 bases between them. The CDR3 region is CASSFQGGGAPLYGYTF. In DNA form, the CDR3 reads TGCGCCAGCAGCTTCCAGGGTGGGGGGGCGCCCCTCTATGGCTACACCTTC.

For the CDR3, the DNA is TGTGCCAGTTTTGACAGGGGGCTGGATGGCTACACCTTC. Translation: CASFDRGLDGYTF. This chain connects TRBV19 to TRBJ1-2, with 10 bases matching TRBD1. This CDR3 contains 13 residues. The germline gives CDR1 LNHDA, CDR2 SQIVND (reference sequence). With 8 bases clipped from V and 6 bases from J, the junction kept 6 bases outside the gene matches.

J is TRBJ2-1 and V is TRBV11-2; D is ambiguous. Germline-derived CDR1 and CDR2 are SGHAT and FQNNGV. V lost 1 base and J 4 bases, leaving 5 bases between the germline ends. The CDR3 is 13 amino acids. The CDR3 protein is CASSLGQYNEQFF. The CDR3 region has the DNA TGTGCCAGCAGCTTAGGGCAATACAATGAGCAGTTCTTC.

V is TRBV10-3 and J is TRBJ2-3, with D possibly matching TRBD1 (8 bases). The V end was cut by 6 bases, the J end by 8 bases, with 30 bases between. CDR1 is ENHRY, CDR2 SYGVKD, per germline. The CDR3 loop spans 18 amino acids. The CDR3 reads CAISQGQVGGGVVGTQYF. For the CDR3, the DNA is TGTGCCATCAGCCAGGGACAGGTCGGCGGGGGAGTAGTGGGTACGCAGTATTTT.

V gene TRBV2 combines with J gene TRBJ1-2; 7 bases fit TRBD1. The germline V gene encodes CDR1 SNHLY and CDR2 FYNNEI. There are 13 residues in the CDR3. Losses at the gene ends were 11 bases for V and 2 bases for J; bases not matched to a gene: 8. The CDR3 region is CAGGTDENYGYTF. The CDR3 bases are TGTGCCGGAGGGACAGATGAAAACTATGGCTACACCTTC.

The V gene is TRBV7-2, the J gene TRBJ1-2, with D possibly matching TRBD1 (6 bases). V lost 5 bases, J lost 6 bases, and 22 bases lay in between. CDR3 size: 16 residues. Germline CDR1 and CDR2: SGHTA and FQGNSA. The CDR3, as DNA: TGTGCCAGCAGCACACAGGGAGCCCTCAACAGAGATGGCTACACCTTC. It yields the protein CASSTQGALNRDGYTF.

The V gene is TRBV5-4, the J gene TRBJ2-3; D is unclear. Germline assignment: CDR1 SGHNT and CDR2 YYREEE (reference sequence). V was clipped by 0 bases and J by 5 bases, with 13 bases between them. The CDR3 has 15 amino acids. The CDR3 protein is CASSLATLIQDTQYF. The CDR3 DNA is TGTGCCAGCAGCTTGGCTACCTTAATTCAAGATACGCAGTATTTT.

This clone was picked up a small number of times. The chain couples TRBV6-5 to TRBJ2-7, with 9 positions matching TRBD1. CDR1 MNHEY and CDR2 SVGAGI come from the germline V gene. The CDR3 covers 15 residues. V lost 6 bases and J lost 5; bases outside the gene matches: 11. As DNA, the CDR3 is TGTGCCAGCAGGCCCAGTGGGACAGGGCCCCACGAGCAGTACTTC. It specifies CASRPSGTGPHEQYF.